This T cell receptor (beta chain) was observed in a study of beta chain features in type 1 diabetes. Study-wide findings and caveats: Type 1 diabetes patients had fewer VDJ junction insertions and more deletions.

Expressed TCRB transcripts were sequenced after all isolated RNA was converted to cDNA. The method was immunoSEQ multiplex PCR; TCRdb's version includes in-frame clones alone and lacks a portion of them. Of 450,000 to 600,000 clones listed, roughly 30% were seen once; the top ten hold 0.05% to 0.07%. Regarding this clone: What it binds is unknown.

Naive, central memory, regulatory and stem cell-like memory cells within the CD4+ compartment were sorted using CD45RO/CCR7/CD25/CD127/CD95/CD27. The CDR3 consists of 15 residues. With V trimmed by 4 bases and J by 4 bases, 3 bases remained unmatched. CDR1 and CDR2 from the germline V gene are SGHTA and FQGTGA. V is TRBV7-3 and J is TRBJ2-1; 11 nucleotides line up with TRBD1. The clonotype comes from a man between 18 and 35 years old in good health. Sequenced material: naive CD4+ T cells from blood. The CDR3 reads CASSSRDRGYNEQFF. The CDR3 region has the DNA TGTGCCAGCAGCTCCCGGGACAGGGGGTACAATGAGCAGTTCTTC.